These 31 T cell receptor beta chains were sequenced from one sample in a study of T cell repertoires in cytomegalovirus infection. From the reads, TCRdb called clonotypes with MiXCR, one entry per CDR3 protein. The data contain over 55,000 distinct CDR3 sequences, 20% to 25% of them singletons. These TCRs are of unknown antigen specificity. Specimen: CD8+ T cells from cultured PBMCs, collected from culture after CMV antigen stimulation. The receptors derive from a human donor in good health (CMV status not recorded). Some clones in this sample may be carry-over from other donors' samples.

This clonotype was observed a single time. This chain connects TRBV28 to TRBJ2-5, with D uncertain. V was pared by 5 bases and J by 0 bases, with 10 bases between. This CDR3 comprises 14 residues. Per the germline V gene, CDR1 is MDHEN and CDR2 is SYDVKM. DNA for the CDR3: TGTGCCAGCAGTCTAGGACGGGACCAAGAGACCCAGTACTTC. It yields the protein CASSLGRDQETQYF.

This clonotype was observed many times. This chain links TRBV27 with TRBJ1-2, with TRBD1 matching 9 bases. CDR3 length equals 16 residues. With 5 bases clipped from V and 3 bases from J, the junction kept 10 bases outside the gene matches. Germline assignment: CDR1 MNHEY and CDR2 SMNVEV (reference sequence). The CDR3 loop reads CASSIRDRANYYGYTF. The CDR3 bases are TGTGCCAGCAGTATCCGGGACAGGGCCAACTACTATGGCTACACCTTC.

This clonotype showed up just a few times. The chain is built from TRBV7-6 and TRBJ1-5; D is ambiguous. Germline lookup yields CDR1 SGHVS and CDR2 FNYEAQ. The CDR3 extends over 15 amino acids. Trimming stripped 2 bases from V and 0 bases from J, with 8 bases between. This CDR3 is CASSLSGSSNQPQHF. Written as DNA, the CDR3 is TGTGCCAGCAGCTTAAGCGGATCTAGCAATCAGCCCCAGCATTTT.

This sequence joins TRBV6-2 or TRBV6-3 and TRBJ2-7, with 9 bases matching TRBD1. V lost 2 bases to trimming and J lost 6 bases; unmatched junction nucleotides: 8. CDR1 and CDR2 from the germline V gene are MNHEY and SVGEGT. The CDR3 sequence is 15 residues long. CDR3 bases: TGTGCCAGCAGTTACGGTTCGGGACAGGGTGCCGAGCAGTACTTC. Its protein is CASSYGSGQGAEQYF.

The chain carries TRBV4-3 and TRBJ1-2; D is unclear. Germline CDR1 is LGHNA and CDR2 is YSLEER. This CDR3 has 14 amino acids. The ends were cut back, 0 bases at V and 4 bases at J, with 9 bases in the middle. As DNA, the CDR3 is TGCGCCAGCAGCCAAGATATGGACGGCTATGGCTACACCTTC. Protein sequence: CASSQDMDGYGYTF.

This sequence joins TRBV6-2 or TRBV6-3 and TRBJ1-1; D might be TRBD1 (6 bases). The germline V gene has CDR1 MNHEY and CDR2 SVGEGT. V lost 0 bases and J 0 bases, leaving 17 bases between the germline ends. CDR3 length: 18 amino acids. The DNA for the CDR3 is TGTGCCAGCAGTTACTCGAAAGGCAGGGACACCATGAACACTGAAGCTTTCTTT. Translating it yields CASSYSKGRDTMNTEAFF.

V usage is TRBV12-3 or TRBV12-4 and J usage is TRBJ2-2, with a weak D call TRBD2 (6 bases). The CDR3 contains 12 residues. The CDR3 DNA sequence: TGTGCAGGTGGGGGGTCCACCGGGGAGCTGTTTTTT. Its protein product is CAGGGSTGELFF.

The V call is TRBV7-6, the J call TRBJ1-1; a weak D match, TRBD1 (5 bases). This CDR3 contains 13 residues. Trimming cost V 1 base and J 4 bases, with 7 bases left between them. Germline values: CDR1 SGHVS, CDR2 FNYEAQ. Here the CDR3 DNA reads TGTGCCAGCAGCTTAGGGGGGGTCACTGAAGCTTTCTTT. This sequence encodes CASSLGGVTEAFF.

This clonotype has more than one count but fewer than ten. V gene TRBV7-8 combines with J gene TRBJ1-6; no definite D call. The germline gives CDR1 SGHVS, CDR2 FQNEAQ. V was trimmed by 0 bases and J by 11 bases, leaving 5 bases between them. This CDR3 is 12 amino acids long. CDR3 in DNA: TGTGCCAGCAGCTTAGCCCCACCACCCCTCCACTTT. Translated, it gives CASSLAPPPLHF.

This clonotype turned up a few times. This rearrangement joins TRBV6-5 to TRBJ2-2, with D unresolved. V lost 8 bases, J lost 1 base, and 17 bases lay in between. The CDR3 is made up of 16 amino acids. CDR1 is MNHEY and CDR2 is SVGAGI in the germline V gene. The CDR3 sequence is CASWWRTIRNTGELFF. CDR3 DNA sequence: TGTGCCAGCTGGTGGCGGACCATACGGAACACCGGGGAGCTGTTTTTT.

The gene calls are TRBV7-8 and TRBJ1-1; D may be TRBD1 (6 bases). The CDR3 contains 14 residues. Germline-derived CDR1 and CDR2 are SGHVS and FQNEAQ. V was shortened by 4 bases and J by 5 bases, with 14 bases between the two germline ends. CDR3 DNA sequence: TGTGCCAGCAGCTCACCGGGGGGGCGAACTGAAGCTTTCTTT. Its protein product is CASSSPGGRTEAFF.

The chain recombines TRBV27 with TRBJ1-2, with TRBD1 as a possible D gene (5 bases). The germline CDR1 and CDR2 sequences are MNHEY and SMNVEV (reference sequence). Trimming stripped 6 bases from V and 4 bases from J, with 12 bases between. The CDR3 is 13 residues long. DNA of the CDR3: TGTGCCAGCAGGCTGGGGGTTGGCTATGGCTACACCTTC. Its translation: CASRLGVGYGYTF.

This clonotype has a handful of counts. The chain is built from TRBV7-2 and TRBJ2-3; D may correspond to TRBD1 or TRBD2 (5 bases each). V lost 3 bases and J 7 bases, leaving 8 bases between the germline ends. The CDR3 length is 12 residues. From germline, CDR1 is SGHTA and CDR2 FQGNSA. The CDR3 nucleotides read TGTGCCAGCAGCTTGAGGGGAAATACGCAGTATTTT. Its protein product is CASSLRGNTQYF.

This clonotype was recorded a few times. This sequence joins TRBV6-1 and TRBJ2-5; D uncertain. CDR3 size: 15 residues. Germline CDR1 is MNHNS and CDR2 is SASEGT. V dropped 2 bases and J dropped 2 bases, with 12 bases sitting between them. This CDR3 is CASSEWGSIQETQYF. The CDR3 DNA sequence: TGTGCCAGCAGTGAATGGGGTAGCATACAAGAGACCCAGTACTTC.

The chain carries TRBV6-6 and TRBJ2-5; D may be TRBD2 (6 bases). With 4 bases removed from V and 0 bases from J, the gap between germline ends came to 12 bases. CDR3 length: 15 residues. Germline CDR1 MNHNY, CDR2 SVGAGI (reference sequence). The DNA of the CDR3 is TGTGCCAGCAGTTTCCTTGGCGGGGACCAAGAGACCCAGTACTTC. It specifies CASSFLGGDQETQYF.

The chain carries TRBV19 and TRBJ2-7; D might be TRBD1 (7 bases). Deletions cut 5 bases from V and 1 base from J, with 15 bases between. Germline-derived CDR1 and CDR2 are LNHDA and SQIVND (reference sequence). This CDR3 region has 15 residues. The CDR3 DNA sequence: TGTGCCAGTAGTGGGGGGCGACAGGGATCCTACGAGCAGTACTTC. Its translation is CASSGGRQGSYEQYF.

This clonotype was detected a few times. This chain uses TRBV4-1 with TRBJ2-1; perhaps TRBD2 as D (7 bases). Between the trimmed V and J ends, which lost 6 bases and 1 base, there was a span of 19 bases. CDR1 MGHRA and CDR2 YSYEKL come from the germline V gene. The CDR3 length is 17 residues. The CDR3 sequence is CASSPPGGHPSYNEQFF. The CDR3 coding sequence is TGCGCCAGCAGTCCCCCGGGGGGCCACCCTTCCTACAATGAGCAGTTCTTC.

J is TRBJ1-4 and V is TRBV30, with a possible D match to TRBD1 (5 bases). V was shortened by 4 bases and J by 4 bases, with 10 bases between the two germline ends. The CDR3 covers 13 residues. Germline V gene lookup returns CDR1 GTSNPN and CDR2 SVGIG (reference sequence). This CDR3 reads CAWTGHGNEKLFF. The CDR3 nucleotides read TGTGCCTGGACGGGGCATGGTAATGAAAAACTGTTTTTT. The full variable domain, rest sourced from reference TRBV30 and TRBJ1-4, is SQTIHQWPATLVQPVGSPLSLECTVEGTSNPNLYWYRQAAGRGLQLLFYSVGIGQISSEVPQNLSASRPQDRQFILSSKKLLLSDSGFYLCAWTGHGNEKLFFGSGTQLSVL.

The V gene is TRBV7-2, the J gene TRBJ2-7; D is undetermined. V dropped 5 bases and J dropped 0 bases, with 11 bases sitting between them. Germline V gene sequence: CDR1 SGHTA, CDR2 FQGNSA. CDR3 length: 14 amino acids. The DNA for the CDR3 is TGTGCCAGCAGCCCCACCGGATTCTCCTACGAGCAGTACTTC. It yields the protein CASSPTGFSYEQYF.

This chain uses TRBV6-1 with TRBJ1-3, with D uncertain. This CDR3 has 15 residues. With 0 bases removed from V and 1 base from J, the gap between germline ends came to 7 bases. Germline V gene lookup returns CDR1 MNHNS and CDR2 SASEGT. The CDR3 is CASSEALGSGNTIYF. CDR3 DNA: TGTGCCAGCAGTGAAGCGCTCGGTTCTGGAAACACCATATATTTT.

This clonotype has only a few counts. V is TRBV6-6 and J is TRBJ2-7, with D unclear. Looked up from germline, CDR1 is MNHNY and CDR2 is SVGAGI (reference sequence). Between the trimmed V and J ends, which lost 7 bases and 2 bases, there was a span of 12 bases. The CDR3 length is 13 residues. In DNA form, the CDR3 reads TGTGCCAGCATGACAAGGGCCACCTACGAGCAGTACTTC. Translation gives CASMTRATYEQYF.

In this sample, this clonotype turned up a few times. The chain joins TRBV12-3 or TRBV12-4 to TRBJ1-1; D is unclear. The CDR3 consists of 13 residues. Trimming stripped 7 bases from V and 1 base from J, with 10 bases between. The CDR3 here is CASTPPGNTEAFF. As DNA, the CDR3 is TGTGCCAGCACCCCACCGGGGAACACTGAAGCTTTCTTT.

This clonotype was counted many times. The chain employs TRBV6-2 or TRBV6-3 and TRBJ2-7, with a weak D call TRBD2 (6 bases). This CDR3 comprises 15 residues. Germline loops: CDR1 MNHEY, CDR2 SVGEGT. V dropped 6 bases and J dropped 6 bases, with 21 bases sitting between them. The CDR3 coding sequence is TGTGCCAGCAGCTTCACCGGGACTGTTGTGGGCGAGCAGTACTTC. Encoded protein: CASSFTGTVVGEQYF.

This clonotype has just a few counts. This sequence joins TRBV27 and TRBJ1-4, with D maybe TRBD1 (5 bases). Germline V CDR1 and CDR2: MNHEY, SMNVEV (reference sequence). The CDR3 sequence is 15 residues long. V gave up 7 bases and J gave up 2 bases, with 14 bases separating them. The CDR3 loop is CASTQRGVTNEKLFF. The CDR3, as DNA: TGTGCCAGCACGCAGCGGGGGGTTACTAATGAAAAACTGTTTTTT.

The CDR3: CASSQEGSYGYTF. Written as DNA, the CDR3 is TGTGCCAGCAGCCAAGAGGGCAGCTATGGCTACACCTTC. This chain uses TRBV14 with TRBJ1-2; no reliable D call. CDR3 length: 13 amino acids. Per germline, CDR1 SGHDN and CDR2 FVKESK. The ends were cut back, 0 bases at V and 4 bases at J, with 6 bases in the middle.

In this sample, this clonotype turned up a few times. The V and J genes are TRBV11-2 and TRBJ2-1, with TRBD1 identical over 10 bases. Trimming removed 3 bases from V and 6 bases from J; junction bases left unmatched: 2. The CDR3 length is 14 residues. Germline-derived CDR1 and CDR2 are SGHAT and FQNNGV. CDR3 sequence reads: CASSFWDRGNEQFF. The CDR3 DNA follows: TGTGCCAGCAGCTTTTGGGACAGGGGCAATGAGCAGTTCTTC. Full variable domain (rest looked up from reference TRBV11-2 and TRBJ2-1): EAGVAQSPRYKIIEKRQSVAFWCNPISGHATLYWYQQILGQGPKLLIQFQNNGVVDDSQLPKDRFSAERLKGVDSTLKIQPAKLEDSAVYLCASSFWDRGNEQFFGPGTRLTVL.

This clonotype was seen a few times. The chain uses TRBV5-1 and TRBJ2-5, with no clear D. Trimming took off 0 bases at V and 1 base at J, with 10 bases between the two ends. Germline CDR1 reads SGHRS; CDR2 reads YFSETQ. The CDR3 runs 15 residues. The CDR3: CASSLGTALQETQYF. The DNA of the CDR3 is TGCGCCAGCAGCTTGGGTACGGCCCTCCAAGAGACCCAGTACTTC.

The genes are TRBV6-1 and TRBJ2-3; D is uncertain. The CDR3 sequence is 14 residues long. The V and J ends lost 2 bases and 6 bases respectively, with 12 bases between them. Germline V CDR1 and CDR2: MNHNS, SASEGT. The CDR3 sequence: CASSEYGSGDTQYF. Here the CDR3 DNA reads TGTGCCAGCAGTGAATACGGGTCCGGGGATACGCAGTATTTT.

This chain connects TRBV7-2 to TRBJ2-1; 9 bases line up with TRBD1. With 5 bases clipped from V and 12 bases from J, the junction kept 8 bases outside the gene matches. This CDR3 contains 13 residues. The germline CDR1 and CDR2 sequences are SGHTA and FQGNSA. The CDR3 bases are TGTGCCAGCAGCCCCCGGGACAGGGTGGTGCAGTTCTTC. Residues: CASSPRDRVVQFF.

The CDR3 coding sequence is TGCGCCAGCAGCAGCACAGATACGCAGTATTTT. This sequence encodes CASSSTDTQYF. The J gene is TRBJ2-3, the V gene TRBV4-1; D gene unclear. V gave up 5 bases and J gave up 0 bases, with 0 bases separating them. The germline V gene encodes CDR1 MGHRA and CDR2 YSYEKL. The CDR3 has 11 residues.

This clonotype was picked up a small number of times. The CDR3 DNA reads as TGTGCCAGCAGCTTCCCTTCGACAGGGGGCACAGATACGCAGTATTTT. It translates to CASSFPSTGGTDTQYF. J is TRBJ2-3 and V is TRBV7-6; 8 bases are shared with TRBD1. CDR1 SGHVS and CDR2 FNYEAQ come from the germline V gene. Germline trimming cut 3 bases from V and 1 base from J; bases unmatched to any gene: 6. This CDR3 region has 16 residues.